This TCR beta chain was found in a study of shared clonotypes between healthy human individuals. Study results and caveats: The generation probabilities recorded for non-shared clonotypes fell below those of clonotypes shared by all four donors.

In the naive CD8 group, cells lacked CD45RO and were positively selected for CCR7, so terminally differentiated effector memory CD45RA+ cells were left out. Clones were read by immunoSEQ multiplex PCR, and TCRdb kept only the in-frame ones, dropping some. The sample has approximately 1.9 million clones, over 85% seen once; the top ten hold about 1.7%. About this clone itself: The target antigen is unknown.

The sequencing input was naive CD8+ T cells from PBMCs. This receptor was taken from a man aged 18 to 29 in good health. Some clones in this sample may be carry-over from other donors' samples.

CDR3 sequence (DNA): TGTGCCACCGAGTCTACTAGAGCGTTATGGCATGAGCAGTTCTTC. Amino acids: CATESTRALWHEQFF. This chain connects TRBV15 to TRBJ2-1, with D maybe TRBD2 (5 bases). V was clipped by 8 bases and J by 8 bases, with 22 bases between them. Per the germline V gene, CDR1 is LNHNV and CDR2 is YYDKDF (reference sequence). The CDR3 is 15 amino acids.